Detailed here is one T cell receptor (beta chain). Germline CDR1 is SEHNR and CDR2 is FQNEAQ (reference sequence). V lost 4 bases and J 7 bases, leaving 13 bases between the germline ends. The CDR3 sequence is 14 residues long. The data originate from a study of response to subunit inactivated influenza vaccine. In TCRdb, the RT-PCR reads were re-called with MiXCR into one record per CDR3 protein. The repertoire includes 150,000 to 200,000 distinct CDR3 sequences, about 10% of them detected once, and 35% to 40% sits in the top ten. This TCR came from a man between 50 and 69 years old who received an inactivated influenza vaccine. The rearrangement joins TRBV7-9 to TRBJ1-4; D not resolved. This material consisted of CD8+ T cells sorted from PBMCs, taken less than 30 months after vaccination. The DNA for the CDR3 is TGTGCCAGCAGCTACCCTGAGGGCCCTGAAAAACTGTTTTTT. Translated, it gives CASSYPEGPEKLFF.